This T cell receptor (beta chain) was observed in a study of control samples from healthy donors and cancer patients. TCRdb keeps only in-frame clones here, not all; method: immunoSEQ multiplex PCR. Of some 130,000 clones listed, 80% to 95% are singletons. Germline CDR1 reads GTSNPN; CDR2 reads SVGIG (reference sequence). This CDR3 comprises 14 residues. J gave up 6 bases and V 4 bases, and 7 bases lay outside the gene matches. V is TRBV30 and J is TRBJ2-3, with 10 bases that match TRBD2. The TCR was taken from a man younger than 35 in good health. Sequenced material: blood. The CDR3 loop is CAWTSGGPLDTQYF. In nucleotides, the CDR3 is TGTGCCTGGACTAGCGGGGGCCCGCTGGATACGCAGTATTTT.